This T cell receptor beta chain was captured by sequencing in a study of OX40 agonist ivuxolimab in advanced cancers. General study results and limits: Circulating CD4+ and CD8+ T cells showed clonal expansion by week 6 at 0.1 to 3.0 mg/kg. Normalized expansion of T-cell clones was also low for some nonresponders.

Data came from immunoSEQ multiplex PCR; TCRdb stores just in-frame clones and leaves some out. This table has about 63,000 clones, approximately 86% appearing once. A note on this clone: Its antigen is unidentified.

This CDR3 spans 13 amino acids. Germline V gene data show CDR1 as SEHNR and CDR2 as FQNEAQ (reference sequence). The V and J ends lost 3 bases and 5 bases respectively, with 10 bases between them. This clonotype originated in an adult with an advanced solid tumor such as melanoma, head and neck, liver or kidney cancer. The V gene is TRBV7-9, the J gene TRBJ2-5; the D is unclear. The sequenced sample was CD4+ or CD8+ T cells sorted from blood, obtained in a trial of the OX40 agonist ivuxolimab. The CDR3 region is CASSLRPGETQYF. For the CDR3, the DNA is TGTGCCAGCAGCTTGAGACCCGGGGAGACCCAGTACTTC.